The 31 T cell receptor beta chains reported below all come from one sample, sequenced in a study of shared clonotypes between healthy human individuals. Clones were read by immunoSEQ multiplex PCR, and TCRdb kept only the in-frame ones, dropping some. The table shows about 1.5 million clones, with roughly 98% occurring only once. Sequencing was performed on naive CD4+ T cells sorted from blood. Noted subset: CD45RA+ positively selected. Receptor source: a man aged 25-40 years in good health.

The chain combines TRBV10-3 with TRBJ1-5; TRBD1 might be the D (6 bases). V lost 3 bases and J lost 5, with 11 bases in between. Germline CDR1 is ENHRY and CDR2 is SYGVKD. There are 14 residues in the CDR3. CDR3 amino acids: CAISEAGADQPQHF. In nucleotides, the CDR3 is TGTGCCATCAGTGAAGCAGGGGCCGATCAGCCCCAGCATTTT.

Here the CDR3 reads CASMSGPNTEAFF. In DNA, the CDR3 is TGTGCCAGCATGTCAGGTCCGAACACTGAAGCTTTCTTT. The chain links TRBV28 to TRBJ1-1; D not certain. CDR1 MDHEN and CDR2 SYDVKM come from the germline V gene. Trimming removed 7 bases at V and 1 base at J, with 10 bases between. The CDR3 length is 13 residues. Supplemented by reference TRBV28 and TRBJ1-1, the full variable domain reads DVKVTQSSRYLVKRTGEKVFLECVQDMDHENMFWYRQDPGLGLRLIYFSYDVKMKEKGDIPEGYSVSREKKERFSLILESASTNQTSMYLCASMSGPNTEAFFGQGTRLTVV.

The chain employs TRBV11-3 and TRBJ2-3; 7 nucleotides match TRBD2. V dropped 6 bases and J dropped 6; count of bases not matched to a gene: 12. CDR3 length equals 15 residues. Germline V lookup: CDR1 SGHNT, CDR2 YENEEA. CDR3 in DNA: TGTGCCAGCAGTCCAACTAGCGCCCGTGGGGATACGCAGTATTTT. Translation: CASSPTSARGDTQYF.

This chain links TRBV9 with TRBJ2-1, with 15 positions matching TRBD2. Germline CDR1 SGDLS, CDR2 YYNGEE. J gave up 9 bases and V 0 bases, and 4 bases lay outside the gene matches. The CDR3 totals 16 residues. The CDR3 loop is CASSVVSGLAGGEQFF. The DNA of the CDR3 is TGTGCCAGCAGCGTAGTGTCGGGACTAGCGGGAGGTGAGCAGTTCTTC.

The V and J genes are TRBV19 and TRBJ1-4; no clear D. Deletions cut 0 bases from V and 10 bases from J, with 12 bases between. CDR1 and CDR2 (germline): LNHDA, SQIVND (reference sequence). The CDR3 runs 14 residues. The CDR3 DNA reads as TGTGCCAGTAGTATAGACACCGGCCTAGGAAAACTGTTTTTT. It codes for CASSIDTGLGKLFF.

The chain carries TRBV18 and TRBJ1-4; a weak D match, TRBD1 (5 bases). The V gene's germline CDR1 is KGHSH and CDR2 LQKENI. The ends were cut back, 4 bases at V and 4 bases at J, with 10 bases in the middle. CDR3 length equals 14 residues. The CDR3 DNA follows: TGTGCCAGCTCACGGACAACTTTTAATGAAAAACTGTTTTTT. This sequence encodes CASSRTTFNEKLFF.

This chain joins TRBV27 and TRBJ1-4; no firm D call. CDR3 length: 12 residues. The V and J ends lost 3 bases and 10 bases respectively, with 9 bases between them. Per the germline V gene, CDR1 is MNHEY and CDR2 is SMNVEV (reference sequence). The CDR3 DNA is TGTGCCAGCAGTTTGGGCGGAGGAAAACTGTTTTTT. It is translated as CASSLGGGKLFF.

This chain uses TRBV5-1 with TRBJ2-2, with D perhaps TRBD2 (5 bases). With 0 bases removed from V and 7 bases from J, the gap between germline ends came to 13 bases. CDR3 size: 15 residues. Germline assignment: CDR1 SGHRS and CDR2 YFSETQ. CDR3 residues: CASSLEGRGSGELFF. The CDR3 DNA reads as TGCGCCAGCAGCTTGGAAGGCAGAGGGAGCGGGGAGCTGTTTTTT.

Note on this clone: The sample contains more than one DNA sequence encoding this CDR3. This sequence joins TRBV9 and TRBJ2-2; D perhaps matches TRBD1 (6 bases). The CDR3 consists of 15 residues. V was clipped by 0 bases and J by 5 bases, with 11 bases between them. Germline lookup yields CDR1 SGDLS and CDR2 YYNGEE. The CDR3 nucleotides are TGTGCCAGCAGCGTAGTGGCAGGGGCTACCGGGGAGCTGTTTTTT. Translated: CASSVVAGATGELFF.

The chain employs TRBV6-5 and TRBJ1-4; D not resolved. The germline V and J ends were trimmed by 0 bases and 5 bases, with 7 bases remaining between them. CDR3 size: 14 residues. Looked up from germline, CDR1 is MNHEY and CDR2 is SVGAGI. The CDR3 DNA sequence: TGTGCCAGCAGTTACTCCCGGATCAATGAAAAACTGTTTTTT. Its translation is CASSYSRINEKLFF.

In its sample, this clone was seen once. The chain combines TRBV6-5 with TRBJ2-3; tentatively, D is TRBD1 (6 bases). CDR3 length: 15 amino acids. Germline assignment: CDR1 MNHEY and CDR2 SVGAGI. V was clipped by 6 bases and J by 4 bases, with 17 bases between them. The CDR3 DNA reads as TGTGCCAGCAGCCTCTTGGGGGCAGGTTCAGATACGCAGTATTTT. Encoded protein: CASSLLGAGSDTQYF.

A note on this clone: This same CDR3 is encoded by further DNA sequences in the sample. The rearrangement uses TRBV28 and TRBJ1-2; D remains ambiguous. From germline, CDR1 is MDHEN and CDR2 SYDVKM. The CDR3 sequence is 13 residues long. The ends were cut back, 3 bases at V and 2 bases at J, with 7 bases in the middle. In DNA form, the CDR3 reads TGTGCCAGCAGTTTCGGAGGGAACTATGGCTACACCTTC. Its protein is CASSFGGNYGYTF.

The rearrangement joins TRBV7-4 to TRBJ2-7; no definite D call. The V end lost 2 bases, the J end lost 2 bases, and 16 bases lay between the germline ends. Looked up from germline, CDR1 is SGHVT and CDR2 is SQSDAQ. The CDR3 spans 16 residues. CDR3 nucleotides: TGTGCCAGCAGCTTACTCGGCTCCTACCTAACCTACGAGCAGTACTTC. Protein product: CASSLLGSYLTYEQYF.

This rearrangement joins TRBV9 to TRBJ2-5, with 10 bases lining up with TRBD2. CDR3 length: 17 residues. Germline CDR1 reads SGDLS; CDR2 reads YYNGEE. With 3 bases clipped from V and 5 bases from J, the junction kept 13 bases outside the gene matches. CDR3 protein: CASSGGASGSIGETQYF. CDR3 in DNA: TGTGCCAGCAGCGGGGGGGCTAGCGGGAGTATAGGCGAGACCCAGTACTTC.

V usage is TRBV4-2 and J usage is TRBJ2-5; 13 bases are a match to TRBD2. This CDR3 is built from 17 residues. J was trimmed by 1 base and V by 1 base; bases with no gene match: 3. Germline lookup yields CDR1 LGHNA and CDR2 YNFKEQ. The CDR3 here is CASSQGTSGSFQETQYF. The CDR3 DNA follows: TGTGCCAGCAGCCAAGGGACTAGCGGGAGTTTCCAAGAGACCCAGTACTTC.

The CDR3 sequence is CASSAPGRGNQPQHF. The CDR3 DNA reads as TGTGCCAGCAGCGCCCCCGGCAGGGGGAATCAGCCCCAGCATTTT. The chain couples TRBV7-8 to TRBJ1-5, with 7 nucleotides matching TRBD1. Unmatched junction bases numbered 8, after V lost 5 bases and J lost 4 bases. This CDR3 has 15 amino acids. In germline, CDR1 is SGHVS, CDR2 FQNEAQ.

The chain links TRBV5-1 to TRBJ2-3; 10 nucleotides match TRBD2. CDR3 size: 15 residues. With 5 bases clipped from V and 4 bases from J, the junction kept 7 bases outside the gene matches. Germline V gives CDR1 SGHRS, CDR2 YFSETQ. The DNA for the CDR3 is TGCGCCAGCAGAACCGCTAGCGGGAGTGCAGATACGCAGTATTTT. This sequence encodes CASRTASGSADTQYF.

V and J are TRBV18 and TRBJ2-7; no firm D call. V lost 4 bases to trimming and J lost 4 bases, with 11 bases between them. Germline loops: CDR1 KGHSH, CDR2 LQKENI. The CDR3 has 13 residues. The CDR3 coding sequence is TGTGCCAGCTCACGCCCGCCCGGATACGAGCAGTACTTC. This sequence encodes CASSRPPGYEQYF.

The V gene is TRBV2, the J gene TRBJ1-3; 8 bases fit TRBD1. The length of the CDR3 is 15 residues. CDR1 is SNHLY, CDR2 FYNNEI, per germline. V lost 6 bases to trimming and J lost 3 bases; unmatched junction nucleotides: 7. CDR3 DNA sequence: TGTGCCAGCAGGGACCGGACAGGGAGTGGAAACACCATATATTTT. Residues: CASRDRTGSGNTIYF.

The CDR3 DNA reads as TGCGCCAGCAGCGCGAGGGGAGATACGCAGTATTTT. It is translated as CASSARGDTQYF. V and J are TRBV5-1 and TRBJ2-3; either TRBD1 or TRBD2 may supply D (5 bases each). This CDR3 contains 12 residues. V was shortened by 4 bases and J by 5 bases, with 8 bases between the two germline ends. Germline-derived CDR1 and CDR2 are SGHRS and YFSETQ.

This chain uses TRBV28 with TRBJ2-1; 9 bases line up with TRBD1. The CDR3 runs 15 residues. Germline CDR1 and CDR2: MDHEN and SYDVKM. Germline trimming cut 8 bases from V and 6 bases from J; bases unmatched to any gene: 11. CDR3 DNA: TGTGCCAGCGCAACCGGGACAGGGAACACCAATGAGCAGTTCTTC. Amino acid sequence: CASATGTGNTNEQFF.

The CDR3 is CASSSSPSGNTGELFF. CDR3 bases: TGTGCCAGCAGCTCATCCCCTAGCGGCAACACCGGGGAGCTGTTTTTT. The chain is built from TRBV7-8 and TRBJ2-2; TRBD2 agrees at 7 bases. The CDR3 totals 16 residues. Losses at the gene ends were 4 bases for V and 2 bases for J; bases not matched to a gene: 7. CDR1 is SGHVS and CDR2 is FQNEAQ in the germline V gene.

This clone was seen just once. The genes are TRBV6-1 and TRBJ2-7; D is ambiguous. The CDR3 loop spans 15 amino acids. V was pared by 0 bases and J by 0 bases, with 9 bases between. Germline V lookup: CDR1 MNHNS, CDR2 SASEGT. CDR3 DNA: TGTGCCAGCAGTGAAGCTTTACAGCACTCCTACGAGCAGTACTTC. This translates into CASSEALQHSYEQYF.

V gene TRBV27 combines with J gene TRBJ2-7, with D maybe TRBD1 (6 bases). Germline V lookup: CDR1 MNHEY, CDR2 SMNVEV (reference sequence). Trimming took off 5 bases at V and 4 bases at J, with 18 bases between the two ends. CDR3 length: 15 residues. In nucleotides, the CDR3 is TGTGCCAGCAGTCGATCTACCGGGACACAATACGAGCAGTACTTC. As protein: CASSRSTGTQYEQYF.

The V and J genes are TRBV2 and TRBJ2-3; D is ambiguous. Trimming left V 6 bases short and J 2 bases short, with 18 bases between. The CDR3 is made up of 16 amino acids. Germline CDR1 reads SNHLY; CDR2 reads FYNNEI. The CDR3 DNA is TGTGCCAGCAGAACAGTGGGGTATGGGAACACAGATACGCAGTATTTT. Translated: CASRTVGYGNTDTQYF.

The rearrangement links TRBV9 to TRBJ2-7, with 8 nucleotides matching TRBD2. V lost 0 bases to trimming and J lost 2 bases; unmatched junction nucleotides: 10. Germline loops: CDR1 SGDLS, CDR2 YYNGEE. The CDR3 extends over 17 amino acids. The CDR3 sequence is CASSVGGSGSPPYEQYF. The CDR3 DNA reads as TGTGCCAGCAGCGTAGGGGGGAGCGGGAGTCCCCCCTACGAGCAGTACTTC.

The chain uses TRBV19 and TRBJ2-1, with D possibly TRBD2 on 6 matching bases. The CDR3 is 15 amino acids. Germline V CDR1 and CDR2: LNHDA, SQIVND (reference sequence). Trimming removed 1 base at V and 9 bases at J, with 16 bases between. The CDR3 DNA reads as TGTGCCAGTAGTATAGGGGGGAGGCTAGCTGGTGAGCAGTTCTTC. This sequence encodes CASSIGGRLAGEQFF.

This sequence joins TRBV5-1 and TRBJ1-1; 8 nucleotides agree with TRBD1. The CDR3 consists of 15 residues. J was trimmed by 5 bases and V by 4 bases; bases with no gene match: 10. From germline, CDR1 is SGHRS and CDR2 YFSETQ. This CDR3 is CASSAQGGQGTEAFF. In DNA form, the CDR3 reads TGCGCCAGCAGCGCACAGGGGGGGCAAGGAACTGAAGCTTTCTTT.

CDR3 residues: CASSNGFDEQFF. The CDR3 DNA reads TGTGCCAGCAGCAATGGTTTCGATGAGCAGTTCTTC. The chain couples TRBV5-4 to TRBJ2-1; D unclear. Germline V lookup: CDR1 SGHNT, CDR2 YYREEE (reference sequence). Trimming removed 4 bases from V and 8 bases from J, with 10 bases in between. This CDR3 region has 12 residues.

The chain couples TRBV27 to TRBJ2-7; a possible D gene is TRBD1 (6 bases). Germline CDR1 and CDR2: MNHEY and SMNVEV (reference sequence). V was pared by 6 bases and J by 7 bases, with 22 bases between. This CDR3 spans 15 amino acids. The CDR3 reads CASSPLRQAKGEQYF. CDR3 in DNA: TGTGCCAGCAGCCCTCTTAGACAGGCAAAGGGGGAGCAGTACTTC.

CDR3 DNA sequence: TGTGCCAGCAGCCGGACTAGCGGGAGGGCCGGGGAGCTGTTTTTT. Its protein is CASSRTSGRAGELFF. The chain recombines TRBV11-3 with TRBJ2-2, with 15 bases fitting TRBD2. Germline assignment: CDR1 SGHNT and CDR2 YENEEA. V trimming: 5 bases; J trimming: 6 bases; junction bases outside the gene matches: 1. The CDR3 has 15 residues.